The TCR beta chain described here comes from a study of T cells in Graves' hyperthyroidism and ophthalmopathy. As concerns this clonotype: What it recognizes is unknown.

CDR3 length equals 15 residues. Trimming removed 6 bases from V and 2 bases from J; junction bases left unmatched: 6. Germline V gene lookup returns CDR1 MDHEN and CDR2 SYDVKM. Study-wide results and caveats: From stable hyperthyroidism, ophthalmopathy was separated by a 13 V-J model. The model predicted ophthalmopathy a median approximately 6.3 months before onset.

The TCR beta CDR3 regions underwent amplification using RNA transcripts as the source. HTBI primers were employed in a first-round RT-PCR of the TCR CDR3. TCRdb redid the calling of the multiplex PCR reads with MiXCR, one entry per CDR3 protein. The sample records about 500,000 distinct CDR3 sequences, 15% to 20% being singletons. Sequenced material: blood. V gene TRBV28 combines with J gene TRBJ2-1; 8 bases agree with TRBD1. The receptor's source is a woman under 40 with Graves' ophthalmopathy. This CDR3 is CASRAGGAPYNEQFF. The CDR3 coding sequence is TGTGCCAGCAGAGCAGGGGGCGCCCCCTACAATGAGCAGTTCTTC.